By sample share, the clone carrying this TCR beta chain is medium-sized. Its antigen is currently unknown. V was shortened by 4 bases and J by 3 bases, with 19 bases between the two germline ends. The CDR3 loop spans 16 amino acids. Germline CDR1 is MNHEY and CDR2 is SVGEGT. The data originate from a study of EBV T-cell therapy then PD-1 blockade in nasopharyngeal carcinoma. Indicated treatment: AdE1-LMPpoly-expanded autologous EBV-specific T-cell therapy followed by anti-PD-1 nivolumab. This table comes from immunoSEQ multiplex PCR, and its TCRdb copy is limited to in-frame clones, with some not included. The profile shows roughly 17,000 clones, approximately 80% of them singletons.

V gene TRBV6-2 or TRBV6-3 combines with J gene TRBJ2-7; perhaps TRBD2 as D (5 bases). The source was CD8+ T cells from blood, collected at day 0 from a patient whose treatment included autologous EBV-specific T cells and nivolumab. This TCR derives from a man aged 40-49 years with nasopharyngeal carcinoma. CDR3 bases: TGTGCCAGCAGTTCCACCAGGTGGGAGAACTACTACGAGCAGTACTTC. Protein product: CASSSTRWENYYEQYF.